This T cell receptor beta chain derives from a study of STAT5B mutations in CD4+ large granular lymphocyte leukemia. Data came from immunoSEQ multiplex PCR; TCRdb stores just in-frame clones and leaves some out. The table includes fewer than 45,000 clones, roughly 83% detected once. Per the germline V gene, CDR1 is MNHNY and CDR2 is SVGAGI (reference sequence). The CDR3 has 13 amino acids. Trimming removed 8 bases from V and 8 bases from J, with 16 bases in between. The gene calls are TRBV6-6 and TRBJ2-1; TRBD2 is a possible D gene (6 bases). This sequence was found in a human donor in good health. The sample comprised CD4+ T cells from blood buffy coats. The CDR3, as DNA: TGTGCCAGCGTGCGGGGAGAGTCGGATGAGCAGTTCTTC. This sequence encodes CASVRGESDEQFF.